These T cell receptor beta chains were read from a single sample in a study of blood T cell repertoires in COVID-19. Clones were read by immunoSEQ multiplex PCR, and TCRdb kept only the in-frame ones, dropping some. The sample contains over 150,000 clones, more than 70% of which appear only once. Input material: peripheral blood. These receptors came from a man aged 45-65 years who had recovered from COVID-19. CDR3s include the opening cysteine and the closing phenylalanine or tryptophan. The order of the fields is clone size, D gene, J gene, V gene, CDR3 length, CDR3 protein, CDR3 DNA. A D gene is named only where the DNA matches it firmly. Clone size is given for some rows only: seen once, a few or many times, or a class if the clone is expanded.

NA	TRBD1	TRBJ1-1	TRBV7-2	13	CASSSRDRVFAFF	TGTGCCAGCAGCTCCCGGGACAGGGTGTTCGCTTTCTTT
NA	NA	TRBJ1-1	TRBV29-1	13	CSGQQGSGTEAFF	TGCAGCGGTCAACAGGGCAGCGGCACTGAAGCTTTCTTT
once	TRBD1	TRBJ2-1	TRBV6-5	15	CASRDRTGGYNEQFF	TGTGCCAGCAGGGATAGGACAGGGGGGTACAATGAGCAGTTCTTC
NA	NA	TRBJ1-2	TRBV7-9	14	CASSSGHLNYGYTF	TGTGCCAGCAGCTCAGGACATTTAAACTATGGCTACACCTTC
NA	NA	TRBJ2-2	TRBV18	15	CASSPGATNTGELFF	TGTGCCAGCTCACCGGGAGCCACGAACACCGGGGAGCTGTTTTTT
NA	NA	TRBJ1-2	TRBV28	15	CASSFHSGGNYGYTF	TGTGCCAGCAGTTTCCACTCGGGAGGCAACTATGGCTACACCTTC
NA	NA	TRBJ1-5	TRBV7-8	14	CASSPQGPNQPQHF	TGTGCCAGCAGCCCGCAGGGTCCCAATCAGCCCCAGCATTTT
NA	TRBD1	TRBJ2-7	TRBV7-3	15	CASSLTWTGPHEQYF	TGTGCCAGCAGCTTAACGTGGACAGGGCCCCACGAGCAGTACTTC
NA	NA	TRBJ2-7	TRBV6-5	14	CASSYSRVLGEQYF	TGTGCCAGCAGTTACTCACGGGTACTGGGCGAGCAGTACTTC
NA	TRBD2	TRBJ2-7	TRBV11-2	16	CASSLAPERGSYEQYF	TGTGCCAGCAGCTTAGCCCCCGAGCGGGGCTCCTACGAGCAGTACTTC
NA	NA	TRBJ2-1	TRBV18	14	CASSPAGSYNEQFF	TGTGCCAGCTCACCCGCAGGCTCCTACAATGAGCAGTTCTTC
NA	TRBD2	TRBJ2-5	TRBV4-3	18	CASSQEMRPAGGQETQYF	TGCGCCAGCAGCCAAGAGATGCGGCCAGCGGGGGGGCAAGAGACCCAGTACTTC
NA	NA	TRBJ1-4	TRBV19	15	CAKYGQIPTNEKLFF	TGTGCCAAATACGGACAGATACCAACTAATGAAAAACTGTTTTTT
NA	TRBD1	TRBJ1-2	TRBV28	16	CASSSPGQGFNYGYTF	TGTGCCAGCAGTTCGCCTGGACAGGGATTCAACTATGGCTACACCTTC
NA	NA	TRBJ2-1	TRBV27	16	CASSLSLGPIYNEQFF	TGTGCCAGCAGTTTATCTCTGGGGCCAATCTACAATGAGCAGTTCTTC
NA	NA	TRBJ1-2	TRBV28	13	CASSLVLGTGYTF	TGTGCCAGCAGTTTGGTGCTGGGGACAGGCTACACCTTC
few	NA	TRBJ2-7	TRBV2	16	CASSEAGAGRSYEQYF	TGTGCCAGCAGTGAAGCTGGGGCGGGGCGGTCCTACGAGCAGTACTTC
NA	TRBD2	TRBJ2-5	TRBV9	17	CASSLRGGSGGEETQYF	TGTGCCAGCAGCCTTAGAGGAGGTAGCGGGGGGGAAGAGACCCAGTACTTC
once	NA	TRBJ1-1	TRBV6-4	16	CASSATLGAPATEAFF	TGTGCCAGCAGTGCTACCCTAGGGGCTCCGGCCACTGAAGCTTTCTTT
NA	TRBD1	TRBJ1-6	TRBV30	16	CAWSRGQDRFNSPLHF	TGTGCCTGGAGTAGGGGACAGGACCGTTTCAATTCACCCCTCCACTTT
NA	TRBD2	TRBJ2-5	TRBV3-1/TRBV3-2	18	CASSRDTGGSFTAETQYF	TGTGCCAGCAGCCGGGATACGGGAGGGTCTTTCACCGCAGAGACCCAGTACTTC
NA	TRBD1	TRBJ1-3	TRBV9	15	CASSPNRGSGNTIYF	TGTGCCAGCAGCCCTAACAGGGGCTCTGGAAACACCATATATTTT
NA	TRBD1	TRBJ1-2	TRBV7-2	14	CASSLEGTGYGYTF	TGTGCCAGCAGCTTAGAAGGGACAGGGTATGGCTACACCTTC
NA	NA	TRBJ1-3	TRBV7-6	14	CASSLGGPGNTIYF	TGTGCCAGCAGCTTAGGGGGCCCTGGAAACACCATATATTTT
NA	NA	TRBJ2-5	TRBV7-8	14	CASSLDRVQETQYF	TGTGCCAGCAGCCTGGACAGAGTACAAGAGACCCAGTACTTC
NA	TRBD2	TRBJ2-7	TRBV7-2	16	CASSGGLAGGSYEQYF	TGTGCCAGCAGCGGGGGACTAGCGGGAGGCTCCTACGAGCAGTACTTC
NA	TRBD1	TRBJ2-7	TRBV7-2	15	CASSFWTGVSYEQYF	TGTGCCAGCAGCTTCTGGACAGGGGTGTCCTACGAGCAGTACTTC
NA	NA	TRBJ2-5	TRBV19	11	CASSIQETQYF	TGTGCCAGTAGTATACAGGAGACCCAGTACTTC